The present entry profiles one TCR beta chain with its context. CDR3 length: 13 residues. V was cut by 2 bases and J by 6 bases, with 8 bases left in between. Germline CDR1 and CDR2: SGHTA and FQGNSA. Sequencing was at deep level. Clones were read by immunoSEQ multiplex PCR, and TCRdb kept only the in-frame ones, dropping some. The data show a few million clones, 90% to 95% seen once. These data belong to a study of shared clonotypes between healthy human individuals. The sequence was collected from a man aged 18 to 30 in good health. V is TRBV7-2 and J is TRBJ2-1; D call uncertain. Sample: naive CD4+ T cells sorted from blood. Described subset: CD45RA+ positively selected. CDR3: CASSLLRSNEQFF. The CDR3 DNA sequence: TGTGCCAGCAGCTTATTGCGCAGCAATGAGCAGTTCTTC.